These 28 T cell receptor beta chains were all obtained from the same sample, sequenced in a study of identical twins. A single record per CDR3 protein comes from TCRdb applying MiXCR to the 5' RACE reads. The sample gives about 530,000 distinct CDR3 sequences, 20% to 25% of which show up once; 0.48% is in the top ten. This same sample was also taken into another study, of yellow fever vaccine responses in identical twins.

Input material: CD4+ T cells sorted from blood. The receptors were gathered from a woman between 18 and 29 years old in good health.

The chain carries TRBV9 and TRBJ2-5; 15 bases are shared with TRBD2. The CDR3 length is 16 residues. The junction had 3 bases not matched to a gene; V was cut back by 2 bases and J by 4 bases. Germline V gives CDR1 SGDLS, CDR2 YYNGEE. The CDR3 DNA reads TGTGCCAGCAGCGTCGGGGGACTAGCGGGAGGAGAGACCCAGTACTTC. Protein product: CASSVGGLAGGETQYF.

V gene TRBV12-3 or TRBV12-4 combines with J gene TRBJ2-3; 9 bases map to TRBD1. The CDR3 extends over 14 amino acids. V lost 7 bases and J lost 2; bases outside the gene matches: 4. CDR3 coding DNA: TGTGCCAGCACCGGGACAGGGACCACAGATACGCAGTATTTT. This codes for CASTGTGTTDTQYF.

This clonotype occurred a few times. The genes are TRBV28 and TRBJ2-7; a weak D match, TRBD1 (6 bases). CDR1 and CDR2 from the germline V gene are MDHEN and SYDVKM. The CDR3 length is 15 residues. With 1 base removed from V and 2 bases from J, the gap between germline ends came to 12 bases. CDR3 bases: TGTGCCAGCAGTTTATACGTGCAGGGGCCCTACGAGCAGTACTTC. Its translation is CASSLYVQGPYEQYF.

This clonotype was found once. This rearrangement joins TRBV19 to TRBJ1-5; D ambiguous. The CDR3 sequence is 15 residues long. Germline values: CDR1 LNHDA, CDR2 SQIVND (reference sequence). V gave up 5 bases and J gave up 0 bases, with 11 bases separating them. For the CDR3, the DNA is TGTGCCAGTAGTTTCGGGAGGGTTAGCAATCAGCCCCAGCATTTT. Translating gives CASSFGRVSNQPQHF.

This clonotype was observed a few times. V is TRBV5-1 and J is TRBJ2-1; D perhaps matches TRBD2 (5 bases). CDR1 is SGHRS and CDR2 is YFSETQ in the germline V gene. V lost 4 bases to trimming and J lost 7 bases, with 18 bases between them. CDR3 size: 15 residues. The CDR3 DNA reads TGCGCCAGCAGCCCCAGCGGCGTCTGGGAAAATGAGCAGTTCTTC. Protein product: CASSPSGVWENEQFF.

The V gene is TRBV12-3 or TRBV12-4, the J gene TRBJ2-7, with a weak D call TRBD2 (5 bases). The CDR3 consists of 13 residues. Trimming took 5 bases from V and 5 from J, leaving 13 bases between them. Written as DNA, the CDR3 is TGTGCCAGCAGTCCGGGTTTCGGGGACGAGCAGTACGTC. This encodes CASSPGFGDEQYV.

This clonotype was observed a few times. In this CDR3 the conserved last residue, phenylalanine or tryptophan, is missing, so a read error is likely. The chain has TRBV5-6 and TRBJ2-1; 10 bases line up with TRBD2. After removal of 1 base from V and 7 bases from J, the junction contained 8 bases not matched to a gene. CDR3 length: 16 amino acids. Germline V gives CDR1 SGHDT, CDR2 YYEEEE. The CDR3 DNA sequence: TGTGCCAGCAGCTTGACCCCAGCGGGAGGGCGGAATGAGCAGTTCCTC. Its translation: CASSLTPAGGRNEQFL.

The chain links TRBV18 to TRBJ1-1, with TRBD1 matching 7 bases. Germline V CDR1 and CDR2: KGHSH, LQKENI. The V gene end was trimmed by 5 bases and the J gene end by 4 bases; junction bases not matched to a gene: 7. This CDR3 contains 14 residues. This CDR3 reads CASSVTGSATEAFF. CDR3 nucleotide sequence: TGTGCCAGCTCAGTGACAGGGTCGGCCACTGAAGCTTTCTTT.

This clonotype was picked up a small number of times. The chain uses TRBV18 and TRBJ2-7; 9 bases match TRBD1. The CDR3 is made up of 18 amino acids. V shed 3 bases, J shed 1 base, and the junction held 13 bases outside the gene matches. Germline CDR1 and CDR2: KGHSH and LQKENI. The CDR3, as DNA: TGTGCCAGCTCACCCTTTACATCCCCGGGACAGGGTTCCTACGAGCAGTACTTC. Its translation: CASSPFTSPGQGSYEQYF.

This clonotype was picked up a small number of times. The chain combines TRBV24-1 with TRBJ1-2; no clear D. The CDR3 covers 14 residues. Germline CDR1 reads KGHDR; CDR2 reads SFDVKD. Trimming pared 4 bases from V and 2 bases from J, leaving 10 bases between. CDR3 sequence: CATSDRRKNYGYTF. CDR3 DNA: TGTGCCACCAGTGACCGCAGAAAAAACTATGGCTACACCTTC.

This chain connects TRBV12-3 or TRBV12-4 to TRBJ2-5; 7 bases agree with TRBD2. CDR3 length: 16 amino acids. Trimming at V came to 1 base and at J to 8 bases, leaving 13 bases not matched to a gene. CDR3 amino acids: CASSLGGSGPPKTQYF. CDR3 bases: TGTGCCAGCAGTTTAGGCGGGAGCGGGCCACCCAAAACCCAGTACTTC.

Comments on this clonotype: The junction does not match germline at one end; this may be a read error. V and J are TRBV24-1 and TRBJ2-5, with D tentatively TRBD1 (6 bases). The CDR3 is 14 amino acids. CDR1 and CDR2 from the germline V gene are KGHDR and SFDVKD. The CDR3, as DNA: TGTGCCACCGGACAGACTGGGATTCAAGAGACCCAGTGCTTC. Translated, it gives CATGQTGIQETQCF.

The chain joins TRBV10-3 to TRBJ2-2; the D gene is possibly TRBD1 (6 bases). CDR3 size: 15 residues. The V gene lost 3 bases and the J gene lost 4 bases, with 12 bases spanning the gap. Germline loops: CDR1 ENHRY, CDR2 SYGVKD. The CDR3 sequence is CAISDQGLGTGELFF. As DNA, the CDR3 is TGTGCCATCAGTGATCAGGGGCTCGGCACCGGGGAGCTGTTTTTT.

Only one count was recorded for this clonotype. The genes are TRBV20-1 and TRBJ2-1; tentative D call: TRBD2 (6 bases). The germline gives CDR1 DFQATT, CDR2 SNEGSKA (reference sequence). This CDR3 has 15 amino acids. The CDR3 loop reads CAVSENRLAYNEQFF. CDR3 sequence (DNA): TGCGCAGTGTCCGAGAATAGGCTAGCGTACAATGAGCAGTTCTTC.

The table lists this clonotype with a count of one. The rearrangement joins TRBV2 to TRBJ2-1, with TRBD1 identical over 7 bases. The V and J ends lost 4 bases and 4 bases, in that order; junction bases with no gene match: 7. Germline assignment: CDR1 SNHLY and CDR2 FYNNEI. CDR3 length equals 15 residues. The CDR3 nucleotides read TGTGCCAGCAGTGCGGGACAGACTACTTACAATGAGCAGTTCTTC. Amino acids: CASSAGQTTYNEQFF.

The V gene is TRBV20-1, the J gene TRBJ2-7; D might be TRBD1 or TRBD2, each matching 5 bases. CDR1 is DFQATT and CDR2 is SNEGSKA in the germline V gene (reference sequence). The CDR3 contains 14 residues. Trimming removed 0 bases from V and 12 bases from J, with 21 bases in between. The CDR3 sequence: CSAREVRGPHPPYV. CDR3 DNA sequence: TGCAGTGCTAGAGAGGTCCGGGGACCCCACCCTCCGTACGTC.

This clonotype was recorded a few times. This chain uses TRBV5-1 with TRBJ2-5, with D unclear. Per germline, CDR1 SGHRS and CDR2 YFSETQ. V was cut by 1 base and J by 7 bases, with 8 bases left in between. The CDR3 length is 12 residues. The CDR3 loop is CASSLTSGTQYF. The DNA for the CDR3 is TGCGCCAGCAGCTTGACGTCCGGGACCCAGTACTTC.

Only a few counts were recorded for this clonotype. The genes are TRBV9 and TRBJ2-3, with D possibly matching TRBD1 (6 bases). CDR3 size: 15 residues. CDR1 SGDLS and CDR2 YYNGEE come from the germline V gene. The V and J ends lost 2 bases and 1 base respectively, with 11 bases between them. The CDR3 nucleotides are TGTGCCAGCAGCGTCCTACAGGGAGGCACAGATACGCAGTATTTT. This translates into CASSVLQGGTDTQYF.

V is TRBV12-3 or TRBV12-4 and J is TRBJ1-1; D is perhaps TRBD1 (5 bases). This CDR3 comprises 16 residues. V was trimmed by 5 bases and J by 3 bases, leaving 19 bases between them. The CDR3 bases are TGTGCCAGCAGTGCCAATCTGGGGCGGTCTCACACTGAAGCTTTCTTT. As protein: CASSANLGRSHTEAFF.

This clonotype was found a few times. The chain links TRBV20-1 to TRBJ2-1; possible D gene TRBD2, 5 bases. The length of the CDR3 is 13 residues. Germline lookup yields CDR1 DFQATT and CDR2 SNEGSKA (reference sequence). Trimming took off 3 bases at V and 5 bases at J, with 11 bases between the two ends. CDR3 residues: CSARVAGNNEQFF. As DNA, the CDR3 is TGCAGTGCTAGGGTGGCGGGTAACAATGAGCAGTTCTTC.

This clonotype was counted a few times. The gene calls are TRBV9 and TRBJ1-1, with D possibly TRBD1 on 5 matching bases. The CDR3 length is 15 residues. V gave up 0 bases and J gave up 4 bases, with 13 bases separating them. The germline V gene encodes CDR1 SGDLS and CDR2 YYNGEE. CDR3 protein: CASSVEGGGSTEAFF. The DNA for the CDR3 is TGTGCCAGCAGCGTAGAAGGCGGGGGGAGCACTGAAGCTTTCTTT.

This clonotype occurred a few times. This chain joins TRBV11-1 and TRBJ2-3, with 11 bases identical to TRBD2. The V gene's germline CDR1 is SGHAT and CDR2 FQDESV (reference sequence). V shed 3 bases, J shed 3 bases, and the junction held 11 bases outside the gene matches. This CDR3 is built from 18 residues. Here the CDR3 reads CASSLTIAGGPSTDTQYF. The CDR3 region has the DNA TGTGCCAGCAGCTTGACCATAGCGGGGGGGCCGTCGACAGATACGCAGTATTTT.

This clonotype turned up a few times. CDR3 in amino acids: CASSWWEARDTQYF. CDR3 DNA: TGTGCCAGCAGCTGGTGGGAGGCTAGAGATACGCAGTATTTT. The chain recombines TRBV5-5 with TRBJ2-3, with a possible D match to TRBD2 (6 bases). The V end lost 3 bases, the J end lost 5 bases, and 13 bases lay between the germline ends. CDR3 size: 14 residues. Germline V gene data show CDR1 as SGHKS and CDR2 as YYEKEE (reference sequence). Variable domain in full (rest from reference TRBV5-5 and TRBJ2-3): DAGVTQSPTHLIKTRGQQVTLRCSPISGHKSVSWYQQVLGQGPQFIFQYYEKEERGRGNFPDRFSARQFPNYSSELNVNALLLGDSALYLCASSWWEARDTQYFGPGTRLTVL.

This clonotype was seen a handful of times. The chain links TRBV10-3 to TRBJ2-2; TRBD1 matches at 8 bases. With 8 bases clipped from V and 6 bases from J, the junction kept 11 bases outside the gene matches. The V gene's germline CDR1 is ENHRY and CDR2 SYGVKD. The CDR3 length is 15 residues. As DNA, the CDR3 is TGTGCCATCCAGGACAGGGATTCTAGAGCCGGGGAGCTGTTTTTT. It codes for CAIQDRDSRAGELFF.

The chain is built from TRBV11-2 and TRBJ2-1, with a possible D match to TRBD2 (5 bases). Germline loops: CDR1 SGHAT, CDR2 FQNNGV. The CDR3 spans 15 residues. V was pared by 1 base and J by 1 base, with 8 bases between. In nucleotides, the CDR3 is TGTGCCAGCAGCTTAGTCCTAGCTTCCTACAATGAGCAGTTCTTC. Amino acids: CASSLVLASYNEQFF.

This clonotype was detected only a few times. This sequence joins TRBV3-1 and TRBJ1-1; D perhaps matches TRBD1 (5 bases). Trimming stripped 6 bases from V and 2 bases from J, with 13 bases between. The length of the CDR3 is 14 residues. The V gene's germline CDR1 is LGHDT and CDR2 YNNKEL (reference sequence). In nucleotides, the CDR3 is TGTGCCAGCAGAAAAGCAGGGTCCAACACTGAAGCTTTCTTT. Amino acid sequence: CASRKAGSNTEAFF.

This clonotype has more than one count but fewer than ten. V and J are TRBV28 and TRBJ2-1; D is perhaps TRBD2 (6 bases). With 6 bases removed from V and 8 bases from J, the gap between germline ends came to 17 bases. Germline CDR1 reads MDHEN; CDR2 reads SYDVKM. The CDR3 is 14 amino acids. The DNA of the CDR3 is TGTGCCAGCAGCCCGGCGGGGTTTTTCTATGAGCAGTTCTTC. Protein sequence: CASSPAGFFYEQFF.

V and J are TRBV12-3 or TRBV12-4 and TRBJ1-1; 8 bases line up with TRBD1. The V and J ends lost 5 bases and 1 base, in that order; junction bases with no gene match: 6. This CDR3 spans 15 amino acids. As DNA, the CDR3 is TGTGCCAGCAGTCCGCGGACAGGGAAGAACACTGAAGCTTTCTTT. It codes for CASSPRTGKNTEAFF.